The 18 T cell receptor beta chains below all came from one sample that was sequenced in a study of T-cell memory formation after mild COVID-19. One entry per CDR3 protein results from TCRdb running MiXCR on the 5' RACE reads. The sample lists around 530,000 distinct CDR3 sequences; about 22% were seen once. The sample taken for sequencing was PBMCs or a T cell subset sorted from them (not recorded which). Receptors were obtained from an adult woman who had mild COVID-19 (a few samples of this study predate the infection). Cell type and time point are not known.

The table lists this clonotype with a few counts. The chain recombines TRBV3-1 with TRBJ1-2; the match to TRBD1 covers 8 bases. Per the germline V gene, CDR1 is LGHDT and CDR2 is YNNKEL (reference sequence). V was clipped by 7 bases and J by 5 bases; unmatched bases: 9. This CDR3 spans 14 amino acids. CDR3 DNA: TGTGCCAGCACCGCCAGGGGGCCGGAGTATGGCTACACCTTC. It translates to CASTARGPEYGYTF.

The chain's CDR3 is CATSDSGQGRDEQYF. CDR3 coding DNA: TGTGCCACCAGTGATTCGGGACAGGGTCGTGACGAGCAGTACTTC. The rearrangement joins TRBV24-1 to TRBJ2-7; 9 bases are a match to TRBD1. V trimming: 2 bases; J trimming: 5 bases; junction bases outside the gene matches: 6. Looked up from germline, CDR1 is KGHDR and CDR2 is SFDVKD. The length of the CDR3 is 15 residues.

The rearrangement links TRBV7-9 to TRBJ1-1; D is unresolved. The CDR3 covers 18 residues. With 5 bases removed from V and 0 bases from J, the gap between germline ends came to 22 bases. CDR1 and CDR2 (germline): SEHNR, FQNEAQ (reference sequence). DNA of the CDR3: TGTGCCAGCAGCCCTACTGGGTCAGAAAAACTCATGAACACTGAAGCTTTCTTT. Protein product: CASSPTGSEKLMNTEAFF.

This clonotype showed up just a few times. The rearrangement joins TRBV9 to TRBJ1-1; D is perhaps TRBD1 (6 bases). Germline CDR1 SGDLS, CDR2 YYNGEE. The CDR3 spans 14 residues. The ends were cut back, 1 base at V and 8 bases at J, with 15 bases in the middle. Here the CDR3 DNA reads TGTGCCAGCAGCGTAACAGGGCACGAGGAGGAAGCTTTCTTT. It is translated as CASSVTGHEEEAFF.

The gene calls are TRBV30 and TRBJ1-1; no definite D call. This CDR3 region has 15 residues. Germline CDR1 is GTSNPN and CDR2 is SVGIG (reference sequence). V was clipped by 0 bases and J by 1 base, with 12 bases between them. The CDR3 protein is CAWSVGPEGNTEAFF. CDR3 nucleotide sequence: TGTGCCTGGAGTGTAGGCCCGGAGGGGAACACTGAAGCTTTCTTT.

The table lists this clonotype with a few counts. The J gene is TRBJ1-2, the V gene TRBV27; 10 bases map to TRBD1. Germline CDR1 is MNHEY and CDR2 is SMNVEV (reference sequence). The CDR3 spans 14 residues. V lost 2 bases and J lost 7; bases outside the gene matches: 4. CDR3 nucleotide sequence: TGTGCCAGCAGTTTAAGACAGGGGGCGTTTGGCTACACCTTC. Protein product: CASSLRQGAFGYTF.

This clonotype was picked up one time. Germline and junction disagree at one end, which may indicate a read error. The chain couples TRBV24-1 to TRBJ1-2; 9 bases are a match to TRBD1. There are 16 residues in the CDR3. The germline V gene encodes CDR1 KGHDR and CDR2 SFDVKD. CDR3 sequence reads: CATSDPPGQGARGYTF. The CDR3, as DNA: TGTGCCACCAGTGATCCCCCGGGACAGGGAGCGAGAGGCTACACATTC.

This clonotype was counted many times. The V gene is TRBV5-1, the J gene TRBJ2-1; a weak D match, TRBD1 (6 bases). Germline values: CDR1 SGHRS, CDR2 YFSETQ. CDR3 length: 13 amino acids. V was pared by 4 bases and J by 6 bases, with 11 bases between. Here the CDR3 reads CASSPQDSNEQFF. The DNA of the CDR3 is TGCGCCAGCAGCCCCCAGGACAGCAATGAGCAGTTCTTC.

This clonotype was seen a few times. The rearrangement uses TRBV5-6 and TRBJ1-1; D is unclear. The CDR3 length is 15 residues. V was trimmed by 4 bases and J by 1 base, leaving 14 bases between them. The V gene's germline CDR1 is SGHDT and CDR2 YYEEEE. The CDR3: CASSPLTTRNTEAFF. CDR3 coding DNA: TGTGCCAGCAGCCCACTGACAACCCGGAACACTGAAGCTTTCTTT. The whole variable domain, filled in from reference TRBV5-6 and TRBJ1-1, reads DAGVTQSPTHLIKTRGQQVTLRCSPKSGHDTVSWYQQALGQGPQFIFQYYEEEERQRGNFPDRFSGHQFPNYSSELNVNALLLGDSALYLCASSPLTTRNTEAFFGQGTRLTVV.

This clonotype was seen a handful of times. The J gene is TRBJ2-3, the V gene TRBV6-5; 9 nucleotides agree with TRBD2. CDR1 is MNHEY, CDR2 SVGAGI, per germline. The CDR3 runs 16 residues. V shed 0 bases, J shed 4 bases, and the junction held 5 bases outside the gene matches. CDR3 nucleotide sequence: TGTGCCAGCAGTTACTCGCGCGGGGGGGGCCCAGATACGCAGTATTTT. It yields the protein CASSYSRGGGPDTQYF.

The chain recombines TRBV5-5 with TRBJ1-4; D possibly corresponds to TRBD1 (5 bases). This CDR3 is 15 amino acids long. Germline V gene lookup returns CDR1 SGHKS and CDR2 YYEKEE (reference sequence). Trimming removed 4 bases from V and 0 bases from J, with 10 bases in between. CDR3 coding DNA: TGTGCCAGCAGCGGTGACAGTGCAACTAATGAAAAACTGTTTTTT. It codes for CASSGDSATNEKLFF.

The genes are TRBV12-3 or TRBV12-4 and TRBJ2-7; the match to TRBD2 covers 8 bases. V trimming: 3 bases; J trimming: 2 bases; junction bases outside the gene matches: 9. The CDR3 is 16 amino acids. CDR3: CASSFVASGLTYEQYF. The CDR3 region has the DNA TGTGCCAGCAGTTTCGTCGCTAGCGGGCTAACCTACGAGCAGTACTTC.

The CDR3 is CASRSGLAISYEQYF. In DNA, the CDR3 is TGTGCCAGTAGGTCCGGGCTAGCTATTTCCTACGAGCAGTACTTC. The V and J genes are TRBV7-2 and TRBJ2-7; D perhaps matches TRBD2 (5 bases). The germline V and J ends were trimmed by 9 bases and 1 base, with 19 bases remaining between them. The CDR3 has 15 amino acids. Germline loops: CDR1 SGHTA, CDR2 FQGNSA.

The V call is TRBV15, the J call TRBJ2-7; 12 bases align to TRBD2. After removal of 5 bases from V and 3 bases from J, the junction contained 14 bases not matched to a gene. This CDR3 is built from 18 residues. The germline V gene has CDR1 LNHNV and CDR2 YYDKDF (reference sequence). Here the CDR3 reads CATSAVFRLAGAGYEQYF. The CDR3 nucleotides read TGTGCCACCAGCGCGGTGTTCCGACTAGCGGGAGCTGGCTACGAGCAGTACTTC. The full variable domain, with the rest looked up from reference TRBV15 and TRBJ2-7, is DAMVIQNPRYQVTQFGKPVTLSCSQTLNHNVMYWYQQKSSQAPKLLFHYYDKDFNNEADTPDNFQSRRPNTSFCFLDIRSPGLGDTAMYLCATSAVFRLAGAGYEQYFGPGTRLTVT.

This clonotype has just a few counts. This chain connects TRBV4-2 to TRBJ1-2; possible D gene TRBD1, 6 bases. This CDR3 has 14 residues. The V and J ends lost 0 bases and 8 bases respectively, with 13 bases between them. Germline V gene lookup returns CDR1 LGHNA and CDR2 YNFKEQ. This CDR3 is CASSQEAGARGYTF. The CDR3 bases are TGTGCCAGCAGCCAAGAAGCAGGGGCGCGGGGCTACACCTTC.

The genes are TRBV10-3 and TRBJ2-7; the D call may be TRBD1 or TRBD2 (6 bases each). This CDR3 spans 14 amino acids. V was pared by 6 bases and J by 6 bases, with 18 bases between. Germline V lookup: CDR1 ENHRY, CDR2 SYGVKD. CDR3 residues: CAISAHNRDSEQYF. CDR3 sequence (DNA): TGTGCCATCAGCGCACACAACAGGGACTCCGAGCAGTACTTC.

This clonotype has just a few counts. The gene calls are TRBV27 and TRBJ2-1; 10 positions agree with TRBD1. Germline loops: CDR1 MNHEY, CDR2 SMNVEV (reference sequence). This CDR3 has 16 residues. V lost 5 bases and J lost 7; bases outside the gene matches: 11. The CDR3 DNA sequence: TGTGCCAGCAGTGGCCGGGACAGGGGACTGGGGAATGAGCAGTTCTTC. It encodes CASSGRDRGLGNEQFF.

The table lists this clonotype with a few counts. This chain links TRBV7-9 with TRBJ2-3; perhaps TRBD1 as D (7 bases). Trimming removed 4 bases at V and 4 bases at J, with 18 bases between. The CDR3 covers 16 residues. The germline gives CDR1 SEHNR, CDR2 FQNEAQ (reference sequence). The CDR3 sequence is CASSSFRGDSPDTQYF. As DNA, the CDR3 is TGTGCCAGCAGCTCCTTCAGGGGGGACAGTCCAGATACGCAGTATTTT.